The T cell receptor beta chain under discussion was sequenced for a study of blood T cell repertoires in COVID-19. Overall study: Acute and convalescent COVID-19 samples came from the United States, Italy and Spain. PBMCs, B-cell-depleted T cells, or T cells were the source of the cDNA or gDNA that made up the material.

The CDR3 loop spans 15 amino acids. Per germline, CDR1 MNHEY and CDR2 SMNVEV (reference sequence). Trimming cost V 5 bases and J 1 base; bases outside gene matches: 7. Study processing details: Amplifying reference gene primers gave estimates of nucleated cell counts. Clones were sequenced by immunoSEQ multiplex PCR, and TCRdb holds only the in-frame ones, with some missing. V and J calls and clone size are copied from that table; D and trimming were computed from the DNA. The table has some 97,000 clones, approximately 80% seen once; the top ten hold roughly 13%. The chain recombines TRBV27 with TRBJ1-1; 7 nucleotides match TRBD1. The receptor's source is a man aged 50 to 60 with active or convalescent COVID-19. The sample taken for sequencing was peripheral blood. DNA for the CDR3: TGTGCCAGCAGTACCAGACAGGGAGGGAACACTGAAGCTTTCTTT. Translation: CASSTRQGGNTEAFF.